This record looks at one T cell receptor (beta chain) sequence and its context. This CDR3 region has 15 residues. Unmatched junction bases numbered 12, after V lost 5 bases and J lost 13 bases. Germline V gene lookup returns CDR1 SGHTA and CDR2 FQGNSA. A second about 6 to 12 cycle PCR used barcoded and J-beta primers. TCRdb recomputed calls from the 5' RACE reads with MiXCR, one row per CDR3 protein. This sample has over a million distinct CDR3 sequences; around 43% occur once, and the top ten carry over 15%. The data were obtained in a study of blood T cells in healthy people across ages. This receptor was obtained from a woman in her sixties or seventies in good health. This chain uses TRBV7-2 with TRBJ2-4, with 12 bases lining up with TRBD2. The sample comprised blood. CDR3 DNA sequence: TGTGCCAGCAGCCCTACTAGCGGGAGGACAAAGGAGCAGTACTTC. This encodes CASSPTSGRTKEQYF.